This is a list of T cell receptor beta chains from one sample in a study of cytomegalovirus exposure and HLA in healthy donors. Profiling relied on immunoSEQ multiplex PCR, and the TCRdb table lists in-frame clones only, not all of them. The sample carries about 160,000 clones, just under 90% recorded once. Sequencing was done on a sample of PBMCs. Every receptor here comes from a woman aged 18-35 years in good health and CMV-seropositive. Each CDR3 is given with its conserved first and last residue. The D gene is left open where the match is weak. Size is stated for part of the rows, as once, few or many counts, or as a class when the clone is expanded.

v_call	clone_size	d_call	j_call	cdr3_aa	cdr3_nt
TRBV7-9	NA	NA	TRBJ1-1	CASSFPGASTEAFF	TGTGCCAGCAGCTTCCCAGGGGCGAGTACTGAAGCTTTCTTT
TRBV30	NA	TRBD2	TRBJ2-1	CAWSGTSGSYPSYNEQFF	TGTGCCTGGAGTGGCACTAGCGGGAGTTACCCTTCCTACAATGAGCAGTTCTTC
TRBV7-2	NA	NA	TRBJ1-5	CASSPETNSNQPQHF	TGTGCCAGCAGCCCAGAGACAAATAGCAATCAGCCCCAGCATTTT
TRBV6-1	NA	NA	TRBJ1-5	CASSGQSDQPQHF	TGTGCCAGCAGTGGTCAGAGCGATCAGCCCCAGCATTTT
TRBV11-2	NA	TRBD1	TRBJ2-3	CASSLTTGTDTQYF	TGTGCCAGCAGCCTAACGACAGGGACAGATACGCAGTATTTT
TRBV19	NA	NA	TRBJ2-1	CASSLNSYSYNEQFF	TGTGCCAGTAGTCTAAATTCCTACTCCTACAATGAGCAGTTCTTC
TRBV5-1	NA	NA	TRBJ2-2	CASSLLEGYPGELFF	TGCGCCAGCAGCCTCCTCGAGGGTTACCCCGGGGAGCTGTTTTTT
TRBV18	NA	NA	TRBJ2-7	CASSPGFRQSVYEQYF	TGTGCCAGCTCACCAGGCTTTAGACAGTCGGTCTACGAGCAGTACTTC
TRBV28	NA	TRBD2	TRBJ2-1	CASRLLAGVPNEQFF	TGTGCCAGCAGACTTCTAGCGGGAGTACCCAATGAGCAGTTCTTC
TRBV4-2	once	TRBD2	TRBJ2-1	CASSQEAGGYNEQFF	TGTGCCAGCAGCCAAGAGGCGGGAGGGTACAATGAGCAGTTCTTC
TRBV5-4	NA	NA	TRBJ2-6	CASSLEVTRGGANVLTF	TGTGCCAGCAGCTTGGAGGTAACCAGGGGTGGGGCCAACGTCCTGACTTTC
TRBV9	NA	TRBD2	TRBJ2-1	CASSVVGSGSTYNEQFF	TGTGCCAGCAGCGTCGTAGGTAGCGGGAGTACGTACAATGAGCAGTTCTTC
TRBV7-2	NA	TRBD2	TRBJ2-7	CASSQLAGALPYEQYF	TGTGCCAGCAGCCAACTAGCGGGAGCCCTCCCCTACGAGCAGTACTTC
TRBV6-1	NA	NA	TRBJ2-3	CASHKEPGADTQYF	TGTGCCAGCCATAAAGAGCCAGGTGCAGATACGCAGTATTTT
TRBV11-3	once	TRBD1	TRBJ1-5	CASSWTGYNQPQHF	TGTGCCAGCAGCTGGACAGGGTACAATCAGCCCCAGCATTTT
TRBV27	NA	NA	TRBJ1-2	CASSLSRSRGHPYGYTF	TGTGCCAGCAGTTTATCCCGCTCCAGGGGACACCCATATGGCTACACCTTC
TRBV11-3	few	TRBD1	TRBJ1-3	CASSLRTGPTGNTIYF	TGTGCCAGCAGCTTAAGGACAGGGCCCACTGGAAACACCATATATTTT
TRBV11-2	NA	TRBD1	TRBJ1-2	CASSSLRGRGNGYTF	TGTGCCAGCAGCTCACTAAGGGGGCGCGGTAATGGCTACACCTTC
TRBV13	NA	NA	TRBJ1-2	CASSLLPSPYGYTF	TGTGCCAGCAGCTTACTTCCGAGTCCCTATGGCTACACCTTC
TRBV18	NA	NA	TRBJ1-4	CASSPKTGYEKLFF	TGTGCCAGCTCACCGAAAACAGGGTATGAAAAACTGTTTTTT
TRBV6-5	NA	NA	TRBJ2-2	CASSSTSLGGGELFF	TGTGCCAGCAGTTCAACTAGTTTGGGTGGCGGGGAGCTGTTTTTT
TRBV5-1	NA	TRBD1	TRBJ2-3	CASSYGTAKNTDTQYF	TGCGCCAGCAGCTACGGGACAGCAAAAAACACAGATACGCAGTATTTT
TRBV30	NA	NA	TRBJ1-3	CAWSVNIGNTIYF	TGTGCCTGGAGTGTAAACATTGGAAACACCATATATTTT
TRBV27	NA	TRBD1	TRBJ2-7	CASGIGTETYEQYF	TGTGCCAGCGGGATCGGGACAGAAACCTACGAGCAGTACTTC
TRBV5-1	NA	TRBD2	TRBJ2-3	CASSPIAGDVTDTQYF	TGCGCCAGCAGCCCTATCGCGGGAGACGTCACAGATACGCAGTATTTT
TRBV6-1	NA	NA	TRBJ2-7	CASSEVLQGHEQYF	TGTGCCAGCAGTGAAGTACTACAGGGACACGAGCAGTACTTC
TRBV7-6	NA	TRBD1	TRBJ1-4	CASSHGQGREKLFF	TGTGCCAGCAGCCACGGACAGGGAAGGGAAAAACTGTTTTTT
TRBV7-6	NA	TRBD2	TRBJ2-1	CASSFLWTSGTYNEQFF	TGTGCCAGCAGCTTTCTATGGACTAGCGGGACCTACAATGAGCAGTTCTTC
TRBV6-1	NA	NA	TRBJ2-1	CASSAGAGSYNEQFF	TGTGCCAGCAGTGCGGGAGCGGGTTCCTACAATGAGCAGTTCTTC
TRBV4-1	once	TRBD2	TRBJ2-1	CASSQDLADDNEQFF	TGCGCCAGCAGCCAAGATCTAGCGGATGACAATGAGCAGTTCTTC
TRBV4-3	NA	NA	TRBJ1-5	CASSQDSGLGQPQHF	TGCGCCAGCAGCCAAGATTCAGGGCTGGGTCAGCCCCAGCATTTT
TRBV10-3	NA	NA	TRBJ2-7	CAISESPGQSYEQYF	TGTGCCATCAGTGAGTCCCCCGGACAGAGCTACGAGCAGTACTTC
TRBV6-8	NA	TRBD1	TRBJ1-2	CASSYSGQGNYGYTF	TGTGCCAGCAGTTATTCGGGACAGGGGAATTATGGCTACACCTTC
TRBV27	NA	TRBD1	TRBJ1-4	CASSPPGQVVGEKLFF	TGTGCCAGCAGTCCACCGGGACAGGTAGTTGGGGAAAAACTGTTTTTT
TRBV11-2	NA	NA	TRBJ2-4	CASSGGSGSYF	TGTGCCAGCAGCGGGGGCTCAGGATCGTACTTC
TRBV2	once	TRBD1	TRBJ2-2	CASTPGGAAGELFF	TGTGCCAGCACCCCAGGGGGCGCGGCCGGGGAGCTGTTTTTT
TRBV18	NA	NA	TRBJ2-7	CASSSRRGEQYF	TGTGCCAGCTCCTCAAGGAGGGGCGAGCAGTACTTC
TRBV29-1	NA	NA	TRBJ2-5	CSVVIVIGAGETQYF	TGCAGCGTTGTTATTGTGATAGGAGCCGGGGAGACCCAGTACTTC
TRBV18	NA	TRBD1	TRBJ2-2	CASSHDRDTGELFF	TGTGCCAGCTCACACGACAGGGACACCGGGGAGCTGTTTTTT
TRBV7-8	NA	TRBD2	TRBJ2-1	CASIGTSLNNEQFF	TGTGCCAGCATAGGGACTAGCTTAAACAATGAGCAGTTCTTC
TRBV23-1	few	TRBD2	TRBJ2-3	CASSQPTSGANPSTDTQYF	TGCGCCAGCAGTCAGCCGACTAGCGGGGCCAACCCAAGCACAGATACGCAGTATTTT
TRBV5-1	NA	TRBD2	TRBJ2-5	CASSSGTSGRGEETQYF	TGCGCCAGCAGCTCGGGGACTAGCGGGAGGGGAGAAGAGACCCAGTACTTC
TRBV9	NA	TRBD1	TRBJ1-2	CASSPKTGTSANYGYTF	TGTGCCAGCAGCCCGAAGACAGGGACGTCGGCTAACTATGGCTACACCTTC
TRBV19	NA	NA	TRBJ1-4	CASSSRGGLNEKLFF	TGTGCCAGTAGTTCCCGCGGGGGATTAAATGAAAAACTGTTTTTT
TRBV5-6	NA	NA	TRBJ1-5	CASSSYRFGQPQHF	TGTGCCAGCAGCTCCTACAGGTTTGGTCAGCCCCAGCATTTT
TRBV9	NA	TRBD2	TRBJ2-1	CASSVTSGKYNEQFF	TGTGCCAGCAGCGTTACTAGCGGGAAATACAATGAGCAGTTCTTC
TRBV9	once	TRBD1	TRBJ1-1	CASSVDPGQGAWAEAFF	TGTGCCAGCAGCGTAGATCCGGGACAGGGGGCTTGGGCTGAAGCTTTCTTT
TRBV19	few	TRBD2	TRBJ2-7	CASSIAGGPYEQYF	TGTGCCAGTAGTATAGCGGGAGGGCCCTACGAGCAGTACTTC
TRBV28	NA	NA	TRBJ1-4	CASSSMGSLNEKLFF	TGTGCCAGCAGTTCGATGGGGAGCCTAAATGAAAAACTGTTTTTT
TRBV5-4	NA	NA	TRBJ2-3	CASSVRLVDTQYF	TGTGCCAGCAGCGTGAGGCTGGTAGATACGCAGTATTTT